The 8 T cell receptor beta chains in this list originate from one sample, sequenced in a study of graft-versus-host responses after intestinal transplantation. TCRdb keeps only in-frame clones here, not all; method: immunoSEQ multiplex PCR. The sample lists just over 85,000 clones, around 93% seen once, with around 0.44% in the top ten. For these receptors, no antigen is known. Sequenced material: unstimulated CD8+ T cells sorted from spleen or lymph node cells, taken before transplant. The receptors originated from a human donor who was the organ donor for an intestinal transplant.

The V gene is TRBV4-1, the J gene TRBJ2-5; the D gene is possibly TRBD2 (6 bases). Germline V gives CDR1 MGHRA, CDR2 YSYEKL. CDR3 length equals 14 residues. V lost 1 base and J 3 bases, leaving 9 bases between the germline ends. The CDR3 nucleotides read TGCGCCAGCAGCCAAGTCCTAGCGAAAGAGACCCAGTACTTC. The encoded protein is CASSQVLAKETQYF.

The chain recombines TRBV4-2 with TRBJ1-5; 8 positions agree with TRBD1. The junction had 8 bases not matched to a gene; V was cut back by 5 bases and J by 5 bases. This CDR3 comprises 15 residues. CDR1 and CDR2 (germline): LGHNA, YNFKEQ. The CDR3 DNA is TGTGCCAGCAGCGTACAAGACAGGGGTTATCAGCCCCAGCATTTT. This encodes CASSVQDRGYQPQHF.

This rearrangement joins TRBV29-1 to TRBJ2-7; D ambiguous. Germline values: CDR1 SQVTM, CDR2 ANQGSEA. This CDR3 region has 11 residues. V was pared by 7 bases and J by 5 bases, with 12 bases between. CDR3 protein: CSGASSHEQYF. The DNA of the CDR3 is TGCAGCGGCGCTAGTTCCCACGAGCAGTACTTC.

V and J are TRBV5-4 and TRBJ2-2, with TRBD1 matching 8 bases. J lost 4 bases, V lost 4 bases, and 6 bases had no gene match. This CDR3 is 15 amino acids long. Germline assignment: CDR1 SGHNT and CDR2 YYREEE (reference sequence). CDR3 nucleotide sequence: TGTGCCAGCAGCCCTCCAGGGGGCAGCACCGGGGAGCTGTTTTTT. It is translated as CASSPPGGSTGELFF.

The CDR3 sequence: CASSSGGGLKSPLHF. The CDR3 nucleotides are TGTGCCAGTAGTAGCGGGGGGGGACTAAAATCACCCCTCCACTTT. This chain links TRBV19 with TRBJ1-6; TRBD1 is a possible D gene (5 bases). The CDR3 is 15 residues long. Germline V gene lookup returns CDR1 LNHDA and CDR2 SQIVND (reference sequence). The V end was cut by 4 bases, the J end by 10 bases, with 17 bases between.

This rearrangement joins TRBV9 to TRBJ2-1, with TRBD2 matching over 7 bases. The germline V gene encodes CDR1 SGDLS and CDR2 YYNGEE. The CDR3 extends over 16 amino acids. V dropped 3 bases and J dropped 2; count of bases not matched to a gene: 8. The CDR3 sequence is CASSAPTSEPYNEQFF. CDR3 DNA: TGTGCCAGCAGCGCACCCACTAGCGAGCCCTACAATGAGCAGTTCTTC.

The gene calls are TRBV6-5 and TRBJ2-3; 12 bases align to TRBD2. The CDR3 covers 15 residues. V lost 4 bases, J lost 3 bases, and 2 bases stayed unmatched. Germline values: CDR1 MNHEY, CDR2 SVGAGI. CDR3 in DNA: TGTGCCAGCAGTTTACTAGCGGGGGGTACAGATACGCAGTATTTT. Translation: CASSLLAGGTDTQYF.

The genes are TRBV7-2 and TRBJ2-2; a weak D match, TRBD2 (6 bases). Germline values: CDR1 SGHTA, CDR2 FQGNSA. The V end lost 3 bases, the J end lost 4 bases, and 9 bases lay between the germline ends. CDR3 length: 14 residues. The DNA for the CDR3 is TGTGCCAGCAGCTTTGCGGGGCTCACCGGGGAGCTGTTTTTT. It yields the protein CASSFAGLTGELFF.